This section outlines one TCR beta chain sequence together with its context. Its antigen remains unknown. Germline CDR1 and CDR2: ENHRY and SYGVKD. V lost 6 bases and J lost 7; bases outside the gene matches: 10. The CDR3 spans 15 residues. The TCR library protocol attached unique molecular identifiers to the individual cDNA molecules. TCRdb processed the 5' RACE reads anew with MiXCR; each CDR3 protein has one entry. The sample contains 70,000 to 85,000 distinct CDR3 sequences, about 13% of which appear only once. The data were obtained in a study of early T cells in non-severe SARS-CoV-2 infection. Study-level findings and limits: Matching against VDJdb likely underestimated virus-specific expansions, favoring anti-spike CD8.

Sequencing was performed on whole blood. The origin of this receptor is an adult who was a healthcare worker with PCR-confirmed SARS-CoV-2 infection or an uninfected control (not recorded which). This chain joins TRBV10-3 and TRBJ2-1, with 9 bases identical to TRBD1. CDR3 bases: TGTGCCATCAGGGAAGACAGGGGGATTTTAAATGAGCAGTTCTTC. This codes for CAIREDRGILNEQFF.